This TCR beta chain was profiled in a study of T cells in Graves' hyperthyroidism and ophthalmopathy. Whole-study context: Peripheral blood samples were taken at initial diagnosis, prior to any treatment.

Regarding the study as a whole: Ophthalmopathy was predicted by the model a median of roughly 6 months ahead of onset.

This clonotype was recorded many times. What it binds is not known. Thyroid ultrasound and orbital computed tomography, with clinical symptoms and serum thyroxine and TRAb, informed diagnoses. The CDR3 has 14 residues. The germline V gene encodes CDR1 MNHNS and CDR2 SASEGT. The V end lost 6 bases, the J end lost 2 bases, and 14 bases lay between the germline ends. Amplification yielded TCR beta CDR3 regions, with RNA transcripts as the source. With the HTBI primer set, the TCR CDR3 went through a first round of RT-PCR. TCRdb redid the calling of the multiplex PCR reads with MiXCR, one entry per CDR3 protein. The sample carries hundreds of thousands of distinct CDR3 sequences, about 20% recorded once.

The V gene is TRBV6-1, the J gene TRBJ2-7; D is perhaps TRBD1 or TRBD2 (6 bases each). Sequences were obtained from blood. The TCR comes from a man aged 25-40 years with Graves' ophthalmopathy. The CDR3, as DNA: TGTGCCAGCAGCACAGGGAGGTTCCCCTACGAGCAGTACTTC. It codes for CASSTGRFPYEQYF.